The T cell receptor beta chain described here comes from a study of siplizumab effects on memory and regulatory T cells. Assay used: immunoSEQ multiplex PCR; TCRdb lists only in-frame clones, some missing. Of 75,000 to 100,000 clones in the sample, 85% to 95% were seen once. The CDR3 is 12 amino acids. Germline lookup yields CDR1 WNHNN and CDR2 SYGVQD (reference sequence). The V end was cut by 8 bases, the J end by 2 bases, with 10 bases between. Sequencing was carried out using non-Treg CD4+ T cells sorted from blood. The chain uses TRBV10-1 and TRBJ2-7, with D perhaps being TRBD1 or TRBD2 (5 bases each). The sequence came from a human donor in good health. For the CDR3, the DNA is TGCGCCAGCGGGGACGTCCCCTACGAGCAGTACTTC. It translates to CASGDVPYEQYF.